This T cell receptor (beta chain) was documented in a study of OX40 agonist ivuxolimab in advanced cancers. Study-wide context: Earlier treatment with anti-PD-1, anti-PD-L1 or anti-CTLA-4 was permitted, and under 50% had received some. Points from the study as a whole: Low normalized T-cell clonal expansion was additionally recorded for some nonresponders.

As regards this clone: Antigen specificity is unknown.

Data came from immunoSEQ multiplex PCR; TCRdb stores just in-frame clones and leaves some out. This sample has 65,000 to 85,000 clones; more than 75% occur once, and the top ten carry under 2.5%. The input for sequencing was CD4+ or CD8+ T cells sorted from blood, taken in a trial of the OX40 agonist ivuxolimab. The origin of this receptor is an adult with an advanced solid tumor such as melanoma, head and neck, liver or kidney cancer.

The CDR3 DNA follows: TGTGCCAGCAGTGACACCGCGGGCGAGCAGTACTTC. Translation gives CASSDTAGEQYF. The chain is built from TRBV2 and TRBJ2-7, with D maybe TRBD2 (5 bases). The CDR3 is 12 amino acids. Trimming took off 3 bases at V and 6 bases at J, with 9 bases between the two ends. Germline V gives CDR1 SNHLY, CDR2 FYNNEI.